This T cell receptor beta chain emerged from a study of T-cell memory formation after mild COVID-19. Whole-study context: There were largely donor-specific TCR clusters.

TCRdb reanalysed the 5' RACE reads using MiXCR and keeps one entry per CDR3 protein. The sample records 250,000 to 350,000 distinct CDR3 sequences, roughly an eighth being singletons. The specimen was PBMCs or a T cell subset sorted from them (not recorded which). The origin of this receptor is a man aged 18 to 29 who had mild COVID-19 (a few samples of this study predate the infection). Cell type and time point are not known.

CDR3 residues: CASSRAGTGTYEQYF. CDR3 DNA sequence: TGTGCCAGCAGCCGAGCCGGGACAGGGACCTACGAGCAGTACTTC. V usage is TRBV3-1 and J usage is TRBJ2-7, with 9 bases identical to TRBD1. The CDR3 loop spans 15 amino acids. The germline gives CDR1 LGHDT, CDR2 YNNKEL (reference sequence). V gave up 4 bases and J gave up 2 bases; unmatched junction bases: 6.